One and the same sample provided the 32 T cell receptor beta chains below, sequenced in a study of T cells expressing NK-cell markers (TCRdb year 2020). The library was made by 5' RACE. Data came from an Illumina HiSeq 2000. One entry per CDR3 protein sequence results from the TCRdb reprocessing of the reads, with DNA left out. This sample's table contains about 260,000 distinct CDR3 sequences. The ten most abundant clones make up 0.39% of the sample. The sample was blood T cells: a sorted CD56 or NKG2C T cell subset, CD4+ or CD8+ T cells, or bulk PBMC T cells (not recorded which). Source of these receptors: a man aged 18 to 30 in good health. Donor details come from another sample of the same person, matched by shared clones.

The V call is TRBV4-2, the J call TRBJ2-3; TCRdb reports TRBD2, a call that lacks DNA to check it against. CDR3 length: 15 residues. Per the germline V gene, CDR1 is LGHNA and CDR2 is YNFKEQ. The CDR3 protein is CASSQEAGAADTQYF.

The gene calls are TRBV23-1 and TRBJ1-4; the TCRdb D gene call, TRBD1, has no DNA to confirm it. TRBV23-1 is designated an ORF whose function remains uncertain. This CDR3 region has 18 residues. The CDR3 spells CASSHCVSSGTGNEKLFF.

The rearrangement links TRBV7-2 to TRBJ2-5. This CDR3 has 16 amino acids. Germline assignment: CDR1 SGHTA and CDR2 FQGNSA. CDR3 sequence reads: CASSPEIGVLRETQYF. The entire variable domain, with the rest obtained from reference TRBV7-2 and TRBJ2-5, is as follows: GAGVSQSPSNKVTEKGKDVELRCDPISGHTALYWYRQSLGQGLEFLIYFQGNSAPDKSGLPSDRFSAERTGGSVSTLTIQRTQQEDSAVYLCASSPEIGVLRETQYFGPGTRLLVL.

The V and J genes are TRBV5-4 and TRBJ2-1; TCRdb returns TRBD1, unconfirmable since there is no DNA. CDR1 and CDR2 (germline): SGHNT, YYREEE (reference sequence). The CDR3 length is 14 residues. The CDR3 region is CASSLDPGANEQFF.

The V call is TRBV20-1, the J call TRBJ1-5; TCRdb's assignment of TRBD1 cannot be checked, as there is no DNA. This CDR3 is 14 amino acids long. The germline V gene encodes CDR1 DFQATT and CDR2 SNEGSKA (reference sequence). The CDR3 protein is CSAGGTGPNQPQHF.

The chain has TRBV20-1 and TRBJ2-7; TCRdb's D gene call, TRBD2, goes unchecked for lack of DNA. The CDR3 extends over 12 amino acids. Germline V gene sequence: CDR1 DFQATT, CDR2 SNEGSKA (reference sequence). CDR3: CSAYDALNEQYF.

The V and J genes are TRBV7-3 and TRBJ1-1. Germline-derived CDR1 and CDR2 are SGHTA and FQGTGA. This CDR3 is built from 17 residues. The CDR3 loop is CASSLGTRRDANTEAFF. The whole variable domain, filled in from reference TRBV7-3 and TRBJ1-1, reads GAGVSQTPSNKVTEKGKYVELRCDPISGHTALYWYRQSLGQGPEFLIYFQGTGAADDSGLPNDRFFAVRPEGSVSTLKIQRTERGDSAVYLCASSLGTRRDANTEAFFGQGTRLTVV.

This chain connects TRBV30 to TRBJ2-5; there is no DNA to check the TCRdb D call of TRBD2. Germline V lookup: CDR1 GTSNPN, CDR2 SVGIG (reference sequence). The CDR3 length is 13 residues. The chain's CDR3 is CAWRRLAGETQYF.

The rearrangement uses TRBV7-2 and TRBJ2-2; TCRdb returns TRBD1, unconfirmable since there is no DNA. CDR1 and CDR2 from the germline V gene are SGHTA and FQGNSA. The length of the CDR3 is 16 residues. The CDR3 sequence: CASSLGPGTNTGELFF.

The chain combines TRBV6-5 with TRBJ2-1; absent DNA, TCRdb's TRBD2 call cannot be checked. Germline values: CDR1 MNHEY, CDR2 SVGAGI. This CDR3 comprises 17 residues. The chain's CDR3 is CASSYVGAGVSYNEQFF.

The rearrangement links TRBV4-3 to TRBJ2-1; the D call from TCRdb, TRBD1, cannot be confirmed without DNA. From germline, CDR1 is LGHNA and CDR2 YSLEER. The CDR3 is made up of 13 amino acids. The chain's CDR3 is CASSQDDRVEQFF.

The chain carries TRBV29-1 and TRBJ2-6; TCRdb indicates TRBD1, and absent DNA this call remains unverified. The CDR3 covers 18 residues. In germline, CDR1 is SQVTM, CDR2 ANQGSEA. The CDR3 loop reads CSVEGLGTGESGANVLTF.

This chain joins TRBV3-1 and TRBJ2-2; TCRdb outputs TRBD1, but without DNA this stays unchecked. The CDR3 is made up of 14 amino acids. Germline lookup yields CDR1 LGHDT and CDR2 YNNKEL (reference sequence). CDR3 sequence: CASSRRGLAGELFF. The variable domain in full, with the rest retrieved from reference TRBV3-1 and TRBJ2-2, is DTAVSQTPKYLVTQMGNDKSIKCEQNLGHDTMYWYKQDSKKFLKIMFSYNNKELIINETVPNRFSPKSPDKAHLNLHINSLELGDSAVYFCASSRRGLAGELFFGEGSRLTVL.

CDR3 amino acids: CSAPQRGGETQYF. The rearrangement joins TRBV29-1 to TRBJ2-5; absent DNA, TCRdb's TRBD2 call cannot be checked. The V gene's germline CDR1 is SQVTM and CDR2 ANQGSEA. The CDR3 has 13 residues.

This sequence joins TRBV20-1 and TRBJ2-4; TCRdb's D gene call, TRBD1, goes unchecked for lack of DNA. This CDR3 comprises 17 residues. Germline lookup yields CDR1 DFQATT and CDR2 SNEGSKA (reference sequence). Here the CDR3 reads CSANVILQGAHKNIQYF.

V usage is TRBV12-3 or TRBV12-4 and J usage is TRBJ2-2; as DNA is missing, the TRBD1 call by TCRdb cannot be tested. There are 17 residues in the CDR3. CDR3: CASSPIRGQRGTGELFF.

The V call is TRBV7-2, the J call TRBJ2-5. CDR3 length: 13 amino acids. Per germline, CDR1 SGHTA and CDR2 FQGNSA. CDR3 amino acids: CASSLGLVETQYF.

The chain joins TRBV20-1 to TRBJ2-1; the D gene TCRdb calls, TRBD2, cannot be checked with no DNA. The CDR3 totals 15 residues. Germline loops: CDR1 DFQATT, CDR2 SNEGSKA (reference sequence). CDR3 sequence reads: CSAPTSGSSYNEQFF.

The V gene is TRBV6-1, the J gene TRBJ2-4; TCRdb selects TRBD2, and the lack of DNA leaves this call unchecked. The CDR3 loop spans 15 amino acids. CDR1 is MNHNS, CDR2 SASEGT, per germline. CDR3 amino acids: CASRPGEGAKNIQYF.

V usage is TRBV30 and J usage is TRBJ2-5. Germline V gene data show CDR1 as GTSNPN and CDR2 as SVGIG (reference sequence). The CDR3 runs to 11 residues. Here the CDR3 reads CAWSVQETQYF.

The gene calls are TRBV5-1 and TRBJ2-3; TCRdb's D call of TRBD1 is untestable without DNA. CDR1 SGHRS and CDR2 YFSETQ come from the germline V gene. This CDR3 comprises 14 residues. The CDR3 protein is CASSLGQITDTQYF.

The genes are TRBV4-3 and TRBJ2-5; the D gene TCRdb calls, TRBD1, cannot be checked with no DNA. The CDR3 covers 15 residues. Germline V gene data show CDR1 as LGHNA and CDR2 as YSLEER. CDR3 residues: CASSLSRVPPETQYF.

The rearrangement joins TRBV6-1 to TRBJ2-2. CDR3 length equals 13 residues. Germline V gene data show CDR1 as MNHNS and CDR2 as SASEGT. CDR3: CASSEMSPGELFF.

The gene calls are TRBV12-3 or TRBV12-4 and TRBJ2-5; the D gene TCRdb calls, TRBD1, cannot be checked with no DNA. The CDR3 is 13 amino acids. CDR3 in amino acids: CASSWGDGQTQYF.

The chain uses TRBV7-2 and TRBJ2-3; TCRdb selects TRBD2, and the lack of DNA leaves this call unchecked. The CDR3 is 16 residues long. CDR1 is SGHTA and CDR2 is FQGNSA in the germline V gene. CDR3 sequence reads: CASSFGLAGGPGTQYF.

J is TRBJ1-1 and V is TRBV7-8; TCRdb's D call of TRBD1 is untestable without DNA. The CDR3 runs to 13 residues. Looked up from germline, CDR1 is SGHVS and CDR2 is FQNEAQ. CDR3 region: CASSLLRQTEAFF.

This sequence joins TRBV29-1 and TRBJ2-1; TCRdb's assignment of TRBD2 cannot be checked, as there is no DNA. This CDR3 contains 16 residues. Looked up from germline, CDR1 is SQVTM and CDR2 is ANQGSEA. The chain's CDR3 is CSVHFVGLAGYNEQFF.

The rearrangement uses TRBV25-1 and TRBJ2-1; lacking DNA, the TRBD2 call made by TCRdb goes unchecked. The CDR3 length is 15 residues. The germline gives CDR1 MGHDK, CDR2 SYGVNS. CDR3 amino acids: CARVIEGLGMREQFF.

The genes are TRBV19 and TRBJ1-1. The CDR3 covers 12 residues. The germline CDR1 and CDR2 sequences are LNHDA and SQIVND (reference sequence). The CDR3 is CASMEARTEAFF.

This chain links TRBV15 with TRBJ2-1. The length of the CDR3 is 12 residues. Looked up from germline, CDR1 is LNHNV and CDR2 is YYDKDF (reference sequence). The CDR3 loop reads CATSRGEHEQFF.

V gene TRBV7-9 combines with J gene TRBJ2-5; TCRdb outputs TRBD1, but without DNA this stays unchecked. The CDR3 consists of 16 residues. Germline values: CDR1 SEHNR, CDR2 FQNEAQ (reference sequence). The CDR3 here is CASSLPRLGTGETQYF. Full variable domain (outside the CDR3, taken from reference TRBV7-9 and TRBJ2-5): DTGVSQNPRHKITKRGQNVTFRCDPISEHNRLYWYRQTLGQGPEFLTYFQNEAQLEKSRLLSDRFSAERPKGSFSTLEIQRTEQGDSAMYLCASSLPRLGTGETQYFGPGTRLLVL.

The CDR3 is CSLLAGGREQFF. The rearrangement uses TRBV29-1 and TRBJ2-1; TCRdb's assignment of TRBD2 cannot be checked, as there is no DNA. The CDR3 is 12 amino acids. CDR1 is SQVTM, CDR2 ANQGSEA, per germline.